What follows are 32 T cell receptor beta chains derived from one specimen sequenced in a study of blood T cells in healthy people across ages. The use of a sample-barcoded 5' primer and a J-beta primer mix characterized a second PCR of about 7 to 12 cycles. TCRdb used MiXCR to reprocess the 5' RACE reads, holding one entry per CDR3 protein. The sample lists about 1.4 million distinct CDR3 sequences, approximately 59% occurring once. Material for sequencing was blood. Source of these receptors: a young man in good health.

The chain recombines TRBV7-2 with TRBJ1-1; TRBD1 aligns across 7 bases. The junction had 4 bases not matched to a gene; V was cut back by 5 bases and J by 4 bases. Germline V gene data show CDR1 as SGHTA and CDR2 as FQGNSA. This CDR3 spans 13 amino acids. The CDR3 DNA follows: TGTGCCAGCAGCACAGACAGGGCCACTGAAGCTTTCTTT. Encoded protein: CASSTDRATEAFF.

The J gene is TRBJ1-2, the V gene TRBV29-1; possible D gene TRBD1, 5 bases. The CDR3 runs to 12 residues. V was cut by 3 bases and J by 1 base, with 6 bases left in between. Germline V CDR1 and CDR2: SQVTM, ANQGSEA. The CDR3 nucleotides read TGCAGCGTTGACAGGGTTAACTATGGCTACACCTTC. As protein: CSVDRVNYGYTF.

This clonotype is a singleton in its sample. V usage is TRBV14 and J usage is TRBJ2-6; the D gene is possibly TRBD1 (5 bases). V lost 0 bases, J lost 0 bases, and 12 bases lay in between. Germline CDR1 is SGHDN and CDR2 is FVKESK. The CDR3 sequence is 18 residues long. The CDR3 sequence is CASSQDRQILSGANVLTF. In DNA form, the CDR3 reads TGTGCCAGCAGCCAAGACAGACAGATCCTCTCTGGGGCCAACGTCCTGACTTTC.

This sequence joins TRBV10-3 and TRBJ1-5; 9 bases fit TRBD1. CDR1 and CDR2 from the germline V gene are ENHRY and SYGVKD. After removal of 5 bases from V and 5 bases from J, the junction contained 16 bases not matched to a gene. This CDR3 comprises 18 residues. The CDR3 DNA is TGTGCCATCAGTCGAACCGGGACAGGGCGGAGGGGAGATCAGCCCCAGCATTTT. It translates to CAISRTGTGRRGDQPQHF.

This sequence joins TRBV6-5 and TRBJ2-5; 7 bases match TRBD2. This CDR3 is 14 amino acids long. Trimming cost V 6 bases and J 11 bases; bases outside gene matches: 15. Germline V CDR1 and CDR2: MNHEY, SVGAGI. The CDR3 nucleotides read TGTGCCAGCAGGGGTCTAGCGGTTCCTTGGGAGCAGTACTTC. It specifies CASRGLAVPWEQYF.

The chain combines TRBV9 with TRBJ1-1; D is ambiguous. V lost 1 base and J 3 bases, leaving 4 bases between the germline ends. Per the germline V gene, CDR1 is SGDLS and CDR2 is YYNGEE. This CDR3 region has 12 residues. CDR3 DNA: TGTGCCAGCAGCGTAAGCGACACTGAAGCTTTCTTT. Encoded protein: CASSVSDTEAFF.

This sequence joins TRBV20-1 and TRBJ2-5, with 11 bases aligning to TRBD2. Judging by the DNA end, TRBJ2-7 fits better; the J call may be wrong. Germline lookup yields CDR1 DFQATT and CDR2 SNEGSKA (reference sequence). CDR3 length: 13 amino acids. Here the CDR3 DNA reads TGCAGTGTCCCCGGGACTAGCGGCTACGAGCAGTACTTC. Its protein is CSVPGTSGYEQYF.

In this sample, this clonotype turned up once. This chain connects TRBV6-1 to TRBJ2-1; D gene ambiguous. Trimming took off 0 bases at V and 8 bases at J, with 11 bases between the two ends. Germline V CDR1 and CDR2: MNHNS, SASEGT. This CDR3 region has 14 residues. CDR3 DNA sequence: TGTGCCAGCAGTGAAGCATGGTACCGTTATGAGCAGTTCTTC. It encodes CASSEAWYRYEQFF.

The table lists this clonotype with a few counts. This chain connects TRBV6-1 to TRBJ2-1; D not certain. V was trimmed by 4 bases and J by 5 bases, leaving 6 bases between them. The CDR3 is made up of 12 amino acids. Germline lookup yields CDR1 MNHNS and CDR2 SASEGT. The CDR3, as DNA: TGTGCCAGCAGTGGCCTTAACAATGAGCAGTTCTTC. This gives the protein CASSGLNNEQFF.

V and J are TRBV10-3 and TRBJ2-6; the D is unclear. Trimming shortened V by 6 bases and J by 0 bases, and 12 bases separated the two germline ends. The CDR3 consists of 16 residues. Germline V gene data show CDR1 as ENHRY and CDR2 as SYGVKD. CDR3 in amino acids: CAIRIGVNSGANVLTF. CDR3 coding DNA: TGTGCCATCAGAATTGGGGTCAACTCTGGGGCCAACGTCCTGACTTTC.

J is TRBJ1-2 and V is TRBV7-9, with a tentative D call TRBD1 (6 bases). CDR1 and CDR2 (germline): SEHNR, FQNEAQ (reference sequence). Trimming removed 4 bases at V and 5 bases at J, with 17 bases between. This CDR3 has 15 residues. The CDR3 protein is CASSSPQGQEYGYTF. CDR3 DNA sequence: TGTGCCAGCAGCTCACCTCAGGGGCAAGAATATGGCTACACCTTC.

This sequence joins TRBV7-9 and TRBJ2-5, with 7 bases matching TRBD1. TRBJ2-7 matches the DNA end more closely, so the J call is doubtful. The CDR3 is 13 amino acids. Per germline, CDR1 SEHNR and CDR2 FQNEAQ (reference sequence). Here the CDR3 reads CASEGQWSYEQYF. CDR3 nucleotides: TGTGCCAGTGAGGGACAGTGGTCCTACGAGCAGTACTTC.

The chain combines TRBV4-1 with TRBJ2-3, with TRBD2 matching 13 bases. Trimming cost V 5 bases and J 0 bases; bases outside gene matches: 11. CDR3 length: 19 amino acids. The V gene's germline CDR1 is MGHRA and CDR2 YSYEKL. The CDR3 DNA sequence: TGCGCCAGCAGCGGAGCAGGACTAGCGGGGGCCACTAGCACAGATACGCAGTATTTT. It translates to CASSGAGLAGATSTDTQYF.

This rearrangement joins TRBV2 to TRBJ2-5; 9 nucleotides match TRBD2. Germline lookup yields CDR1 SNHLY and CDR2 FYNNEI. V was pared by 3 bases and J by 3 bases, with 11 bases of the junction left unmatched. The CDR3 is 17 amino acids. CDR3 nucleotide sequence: TGTGCCAGCAGTGACGCATTTAGCGGGAGTTACAAAGAGACCCAGTACTTC. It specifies CASSDAFSGSYKETQYF.

CDR3 DNA: TGTGCCAGCTCACCACAGCAGATACCCAATCAGCCCCAGCATTTT. It specifies CASSPQQIPNQPQHF. The chain combines TRBV18 with TRBJ1-5; no clear D gene. The CDR3 spans 15 residues. V was cut by 1 base and J by 3 bases, with 10 bases left in between. The germline V gene has CDR1 KGHSH and CDR2 LQKENI. Combining the CDR3 with reference TRBV18 and TRBJ1-5 gives the whole variable domain NAGVMQNPRHLVRRRGQEARLRCSPMKGHSHVYWYRQLPEEGLKFMVYLQKENIIDESGMPKERFSAEFPKEGPSILRIQQVVRGDSAAYFCASSPQQIPNQPQHFGDGTRLSIL.

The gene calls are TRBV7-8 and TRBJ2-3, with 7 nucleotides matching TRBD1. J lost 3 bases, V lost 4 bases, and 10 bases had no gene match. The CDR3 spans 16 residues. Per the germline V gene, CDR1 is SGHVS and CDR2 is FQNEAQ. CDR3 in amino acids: CASSSLPGQRTDTQYF. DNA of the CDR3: TGTGCCAGCAGCTCGCTTCCGGGACAGAGAACAGATACGCAGTATTTT.

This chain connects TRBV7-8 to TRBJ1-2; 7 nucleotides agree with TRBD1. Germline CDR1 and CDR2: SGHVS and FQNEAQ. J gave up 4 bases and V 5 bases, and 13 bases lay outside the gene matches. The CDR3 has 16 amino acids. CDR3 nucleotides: TGTGCCAGCAGCCCCCGCTCCGAAGGGGGCTCCTATGGCTACACCTTC. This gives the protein CASSPRSEGGSYGYTF.

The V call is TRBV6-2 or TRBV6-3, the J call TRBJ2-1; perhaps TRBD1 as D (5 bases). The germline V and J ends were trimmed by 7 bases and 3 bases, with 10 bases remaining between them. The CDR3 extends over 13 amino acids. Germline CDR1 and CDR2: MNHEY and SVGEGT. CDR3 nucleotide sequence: TGTGCCAGCACCAAGACAGACTACAATGAGCAGTTCTTC. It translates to CASTKTDYNEQFF.

DNA of the CDR3: TGTGCCAGCACCCTGGGTGTGGCCTATGGCTACACCTTC. As protein: CASTLGVAYGYTF. The V call is TRBV12-3 or TRBV12-4, the J call TRBJ1-2, with D unclear. V was shortened by 7 bases and J by 4 bases, with 13 bases between the two germline ends. The CDR3 runs to 13 residues.

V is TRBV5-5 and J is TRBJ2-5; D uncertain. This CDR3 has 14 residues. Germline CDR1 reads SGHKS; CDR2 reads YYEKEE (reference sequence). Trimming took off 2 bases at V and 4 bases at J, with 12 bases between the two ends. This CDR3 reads CASSFVAPRETQYF. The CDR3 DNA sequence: TGTGCCAGCAGCTTTGTCGCTCCCCGAGAGACCCAGTACTTC.

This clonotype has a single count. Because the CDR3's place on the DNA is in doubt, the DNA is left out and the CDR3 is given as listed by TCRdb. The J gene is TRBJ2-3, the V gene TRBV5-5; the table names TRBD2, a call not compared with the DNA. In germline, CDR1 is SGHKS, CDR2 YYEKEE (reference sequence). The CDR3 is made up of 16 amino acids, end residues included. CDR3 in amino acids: CASSLVVAGGTDTKYF.

CDR3: CASSFVAEGDTQYF. CDR3 DNA sequence: TGTGCCAGCAGCTTCGTAGCGGAGGGAGATACGCAGTATTTT. V is TRBV5-5 and J is TRBJ2-3; D possibly corresponds to TRBD2 (6 bases). CDR3 length: 14 residues. Germline CDR1 SGHKS, CDR2 YYEKEE (reference sequence). Trimming shortened V by 2 bases and J by 5 bases, and 12 bases separated the two germline ends.

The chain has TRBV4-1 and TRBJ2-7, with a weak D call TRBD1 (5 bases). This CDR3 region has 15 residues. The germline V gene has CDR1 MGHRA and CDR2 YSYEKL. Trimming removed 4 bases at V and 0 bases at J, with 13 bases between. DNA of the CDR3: TGCGCCAGCAGCCTAGAGTTGGGGCCCTCCTACGAGCAGTACTTC. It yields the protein CASSLELGPSYEQYF.

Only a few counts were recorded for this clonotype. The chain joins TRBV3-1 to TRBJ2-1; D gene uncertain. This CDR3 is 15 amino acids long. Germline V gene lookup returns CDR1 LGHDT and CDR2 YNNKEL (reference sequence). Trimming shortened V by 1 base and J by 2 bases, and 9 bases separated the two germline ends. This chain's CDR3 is CASSQVVGPYNEQFF. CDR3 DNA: TGTGCCAGCAGCCAAGTAGTGGGCCCCTACAATGAGCAGTTCTTC.

The CDR3 sequence is CASRLGTIDTGELFF. DNA of the CDR3: TGCGCCAGCCGCCTCGGGACTATCGACACCGGGGAGCTGTTTTTT. The chain has TRBV5-1 and TRBJ2-2; 7 nucleotides agree with TRBD2. CDR3 length: 15 residues. Trimming removed 7 bases from V and 3 bases from J; junction bases left unmatched: 9. The germline CDR1 and CDR2 sequences are SGHRS and YFSETQ.

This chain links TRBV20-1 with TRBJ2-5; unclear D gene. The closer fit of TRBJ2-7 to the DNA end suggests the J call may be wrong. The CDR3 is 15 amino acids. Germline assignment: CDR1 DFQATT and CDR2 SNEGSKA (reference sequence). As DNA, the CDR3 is TGCAGTGCTGTCAGGTGGACGGCCCTGGTAACCGAGCAGTACTTC. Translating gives CSAVRWTALVTEQYF.

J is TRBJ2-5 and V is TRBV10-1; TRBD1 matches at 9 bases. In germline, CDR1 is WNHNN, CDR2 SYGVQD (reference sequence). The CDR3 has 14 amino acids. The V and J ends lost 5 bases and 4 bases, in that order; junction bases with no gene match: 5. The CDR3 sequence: CASSRDRVSETQYF. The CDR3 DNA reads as TGCGCCAGCAGTAGGGACAGGGTCTCAGAGACCCAGTACTTC.

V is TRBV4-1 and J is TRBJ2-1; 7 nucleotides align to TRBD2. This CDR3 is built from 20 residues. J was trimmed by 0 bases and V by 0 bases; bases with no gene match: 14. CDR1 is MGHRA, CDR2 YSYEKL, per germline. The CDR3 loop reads CASSQEGGGERRSSYNEQFF. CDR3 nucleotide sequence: TGCGCCAGCAGCCAAGAGGGGGGAGGGGAAAGACGAAGCTCCTACAATGAGCAGTTCTTC.

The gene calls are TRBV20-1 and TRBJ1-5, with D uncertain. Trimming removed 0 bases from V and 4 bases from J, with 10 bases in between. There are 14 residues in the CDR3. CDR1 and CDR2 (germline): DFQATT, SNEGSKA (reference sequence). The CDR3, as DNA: TGCAGTGCTAGAGATGGCGGAATGAATCAGCCCCAGCATTTT. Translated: CSARDGGMNQPQHF.

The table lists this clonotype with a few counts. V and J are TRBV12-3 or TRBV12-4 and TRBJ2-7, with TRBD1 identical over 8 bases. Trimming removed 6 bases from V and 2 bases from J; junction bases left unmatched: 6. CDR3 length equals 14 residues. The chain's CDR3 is CASRQGQGTYEQYF. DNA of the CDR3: TGTGCCAGCAGACAAGGACAGGGAACCTACGAGCAGTACTTC.

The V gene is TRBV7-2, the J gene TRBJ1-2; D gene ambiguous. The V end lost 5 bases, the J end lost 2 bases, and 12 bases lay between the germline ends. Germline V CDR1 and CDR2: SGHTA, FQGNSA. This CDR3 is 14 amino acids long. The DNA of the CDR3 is TGTGCCAGCAGCGTGCTCCACGGCAACTATGGCTACACCTTC. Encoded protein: CASSVLHGNYGYTF.

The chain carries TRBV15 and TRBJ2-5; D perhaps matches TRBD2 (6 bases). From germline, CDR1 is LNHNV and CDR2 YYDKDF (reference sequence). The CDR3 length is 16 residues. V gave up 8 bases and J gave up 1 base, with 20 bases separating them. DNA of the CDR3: TGTGCCACCGGGCCTCTTAGGGAGGCCTCCCAAGAGACCCAGTACTTC. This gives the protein CATGPLREASQETQYF.